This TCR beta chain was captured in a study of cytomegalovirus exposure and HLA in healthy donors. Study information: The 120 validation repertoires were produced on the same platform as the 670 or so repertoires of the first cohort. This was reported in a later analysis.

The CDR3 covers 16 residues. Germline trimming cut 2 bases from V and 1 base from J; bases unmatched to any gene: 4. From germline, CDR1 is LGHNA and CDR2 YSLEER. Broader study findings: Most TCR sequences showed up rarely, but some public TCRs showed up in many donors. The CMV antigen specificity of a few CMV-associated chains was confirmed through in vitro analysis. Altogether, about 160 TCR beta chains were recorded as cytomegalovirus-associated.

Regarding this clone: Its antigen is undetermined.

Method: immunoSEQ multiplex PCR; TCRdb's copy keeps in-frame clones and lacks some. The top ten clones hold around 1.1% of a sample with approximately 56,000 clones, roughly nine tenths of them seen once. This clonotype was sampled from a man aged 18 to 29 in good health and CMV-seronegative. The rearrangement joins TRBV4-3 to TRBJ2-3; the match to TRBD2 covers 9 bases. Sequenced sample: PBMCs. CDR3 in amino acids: CASSQNSGRGTDTQYF. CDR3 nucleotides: TGCGCCAGCAGCCAAAATAGCGGGAGAGGCACAGATACGCAGTATTTT.